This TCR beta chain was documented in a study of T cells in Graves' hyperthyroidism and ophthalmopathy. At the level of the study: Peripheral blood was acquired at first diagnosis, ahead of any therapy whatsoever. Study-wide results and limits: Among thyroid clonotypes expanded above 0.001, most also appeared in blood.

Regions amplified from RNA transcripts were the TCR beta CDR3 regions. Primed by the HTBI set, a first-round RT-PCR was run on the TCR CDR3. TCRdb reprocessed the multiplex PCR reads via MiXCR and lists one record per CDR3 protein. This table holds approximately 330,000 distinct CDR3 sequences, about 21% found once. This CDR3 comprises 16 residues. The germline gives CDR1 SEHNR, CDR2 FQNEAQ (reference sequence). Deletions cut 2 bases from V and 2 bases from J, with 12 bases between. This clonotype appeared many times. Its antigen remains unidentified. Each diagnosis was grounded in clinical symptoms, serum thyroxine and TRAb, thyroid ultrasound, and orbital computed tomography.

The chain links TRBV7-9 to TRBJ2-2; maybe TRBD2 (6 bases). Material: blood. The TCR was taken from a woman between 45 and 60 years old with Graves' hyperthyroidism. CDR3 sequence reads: CASSLRGTHNTGELFF. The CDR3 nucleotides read TGTGCCAGCAGCTTACGGGGGACCCACAACACCGGGGAGCTGTTTTTT.